There are many counts of the clone carrying this T cell receptor beta chain. The antigen remains undetermined. The sample is drawn from a study of regulatory T cells in long-lasting Graves disease. Findings and caveats of the study: Researchers reported studying only peripheral blood, not thyroid tissue.

With iRepertoire HTBI primers and Arm-PCR of CDR3 regions, TCR beta libraries were built. In TCRdb, the multiplex PCR reads were re-called with MiXCR into one record per CDR3 protein. Among 400,000 to 500,000 distinct CDR3 sequences listed, under 25% were seen once. Time point meaning: persistent/refractory GD, antithyroid drugs over 5 years with positive TRAb. Preparation of the TCR library used RNA extracted from PBMCs. The TCR originated in a female donor with Graves disease. The source was peripheral blood mononuclear cells (PBMCs), collected when the disease was refractory, from a patient treated with antithyroid drugs.

The CDR3 coding sequence is TGTGCCAGCAGTTTATCGACTAGCGGAATAGCCAAAAACATTCAGTACTTC. Encoded protein: CASSLSTSGIAKNIQYF. V is TRBV27 and J is TRBJ2-4, with 9 bases matching TRBD2. Germline V lookup: CDR1 MNHEY, CDR2 SMNVEV (reference sequence). The CDR3 contains 17 residues. Germline trimming cut 0 bases from V and 0 bases from J; bases unmatched to any gene: 3.